The sequence of this T cell receptor (beta chain) was determined in a study of blood T cell repertoires in COVID-19. Overall study context: Material from acute and convalescent COVID-19 was sourced from the United States, Italy and Spain. Sources were T cells, B-cell-depleted T cells, or PBMCs; the material itself was cDNA or gDNA.

Unmatched junction bases numbered 10, after V lost 3 bases and J lost 3 bases. This CDR3 is built from 16 residues. The germline CDR1 and CDR2 sequences are KGHSH and LQKENI. The authors' processing: Cell counts per sample came from amplifying reference gene primers. Using immunoSEQ multiplex PCR, the repertoire was profiled, and TCRdb retains in-frame clones only, with some absent. That table supplies the V and J calls and clone size; D and trimming were determined from the DNA. The sample consists of roughly 99,000 clones, 70% to 90% of them appearing once. J is TRBJ2-7 and V is TRBV18, with 8 bases fitting TRBD1. The source material was peripheral blood. This TCR came from a man between 35 and 55 years old with active or convalescent COVID-19. The CDR3 sequence is CASSPGQGGIGYEQYF. In nucleotides, the CDR3 is TGTGCCAGCTCACCCGGACAGGGAGGTATTGGCTACGAGCAGTACTTC. Full variable domain (rest looked up from reference TRBV18 and TRBJ2-7): NAGVMQNPRHLVRRRGQEARLRCSPMKGHSHVYWYRQLPEEGLKFMVYLQKENIIDESGMPKERFSAEFPKEGPSILRIQQVVRGDSAAYFCASSPGQGGIGYEQYFGPGTRLTVT.